These 21 T cell receptor beta chains were sequenced from one sample in a study of PD-1 blockade in classical Hodgkin lymphoma. This sample's time point: cycle 4 day 1 (C4D1), after more than five weeks of nivolumab. No patient escaped relapse after autologous stem cell transplantation, and brentuximab vedotin exposure varied. Data came from immunoSEQ multiplex PCR; TCRdb stores just in-frame clones and leaves some out. The data contain just under 65,000 clones, 91% of them singletons. The specimen was peripheral blood mononuclear cells (PBMCs), collected before the fourth cycle of nivolumab. These receptors originate from a human donor with classical Hodgkin lymphoma.

Within the sample, this clone is medium-sized (0.01 to 0.1%). This specimen includes other DNA sequences encoding the same CDR3. The chain carries TRBV7-8 and TRBJ2-7; no clear D. The CDR3 consists of 14 residues. V was clipped by 3 bases and J by 0 bases, with 9 bases between them. CDR1 and CDR2 (germline): SGHVS, FQNEAQ. The CDR3 DNA follows: TGTGCCAGCAGCTTTAGTTCCAGCTCCTACGAGCAGTACTTC. It is translated as CASSFSSSSYEQYF.

V usage is TRBV4-1 and J usage is TRBJ2-5; D not resolved. Germline loops: CDR1 MGHRA, CDR2 YSYEKL. The CDR3 is 12 residues long. The V and J ends lost 11 bases and 2 bases respectively, with 12 bases between them. Here the CDR3 DNA reads TGCGCCCCCAAATCAGATCAAGAGACCCAGTACTTC. Translation: CAPKSDQETQYF.

This chain uses TRBV7-9 with TRBJ2-7; 9 bases line up with TRBD2. V trimming: 8 bases; J trimming: 2 bases; junction bases outside the gene matches: 7. CDR3 size: 14 residues. CDR1 and CDR2 from the germline V gene are SEHNR and FQNEAQ (reference sequence). CDR3 DNA: TGTGCCAGCGGGCGGGAGGGGGCCACCTACGAGCAGTACTTC. Translation: CASGREGATYEQYF.

The rearrangement joins TRBV19 to TRBJ1-5, with 12 bases aligning to TRBD1. CDR1 LNHDA and CDR2 SQIVND come from the germline V gene (reference sequence). This CDR3 is built from 15 residues. With V trimmed by 6 bases and J by 5 bases, 5 bases remained unmatched. The CDR3 protein is CASSPGQGADQPQHF. CDR3 sequence (DNA): TGTGCCAGTAGCCCGGGACAGGGGGCGGATCAGCCCCAGCATTTT.

The V and J genes are TRBV13 and TRBJ2-7; D might be TRBD2 (6 bases). V was pared by 3 bases and J by 6 bases, with 12 bases between. The CDR3 has 13 amino acids. The germline V gene encodes CDR1 PRHDT and CDR2 FYEKMQ (reference sequence). Written as DNA, the CDR3 is TGTGCCAGCAGCTTCGGGGGATCTGGCGAGCAGTACTTC. It specifies CASSFGGSGEQYF.

The chain joins TRBV30 to TRBJ2-5; 11 bases match TRBD2. There are 15 residues in the CDR3. The V gene end was trimmed by 2 bases and the J gene end by 5 bases; junction bases not matched to a gene: 7. Looked up from germline, CDR1 is GTSNPN and CDR2 is SVGIG (reference sequence). CDR3 in DNA: TGTGCCTGGAGTTCCCTAGCGGGGGGAACGGAGACCCAGTACTTC. Protein sequence: CAWSSLAGGTETQYF. Complete variable domain (other parts from reference TRBV30 and TRBJ2-5): SQTIHQWPATLVQPVGSPLSLECTVEGTSNPNLYWYRQAAGRGLQLLFYSVGIGQISSEVPQNLSASRPQDRQFILSSKKLLLSDSGFYLCAWSSLAGGTETQYFGPGTRLLVL.

The J gene is TRBJ1-2, the V gene TRBV5-4, with TRBD1 matching over 7 bases. This CDR3 is built from 15 residues. Germline V gives CDR1 SGHNT, CDR2 YYREEE (reference sequence). V was clipped by 4 bases and J by 6 bases; unmatched bases: 12. The CDR3 nucleotides read TGTGCCAGCAGCGTATACAACAGGGGTGGGGATGGCTACACCTTC. Translated, it gives CASSVYNRGGDGYTF. Using reference TRBV5-4 and TRBJ1-2 for the parts outside the CDR3, the full variable domain is ETGVTQSPTHLIKTRGQQVTLRCSSQSGHNTVSWYQQALGQGPQFIFQYYREEENGRGNFPPRFSGLQFPNYSSELNVNALELDDSALYLCASSVYNRGGDGYTFGSGTRLTVV.

The J gene is TRBJ1-3, the V gene TRBV4-1; D uncertain. V shed 0 bases and J shed 2 bases, with 8 bases lying between them. Looked up from germline, CDR1 is MGHRA and CDR2 is YSYEKL. CDR3 length equals 15 residues. The CDR3 sequence is CASSQDLRTGNTIYF. CDR3 sequence (DNA): TGCGCCAGCAGCCAAGATCTGAGGACTGGAAACACCATATATTTT.

The chain joins TRBV5-6 to TRBJ1-1, with TRBD1 as a possible D gene (5 bases). Trimming stripped 0 bases from V and 0 bases from J, with 21 bases between. The CDR3 runs 19 residues. The germline CDR1 and CDR2 sequences are SGHDT and YYEEEE. The DNA of the CDR3 is TGTGCCAGCAGCTTGGTTTACGGAGGGGCCGAAACTTTGAACACTGAAGCTTTCTTT. Protein sequence: CASSLVYGGAETLNTEAFF.

The chain has TRBV6-1 and TRBJ1-6; possibly TRBD1 for D (5 bases). The CDR3 consists of 19 residues. Trimming removed 2 bases from V and 0 bases from J, with 17 bases in between. Germline CDR1 is MNHNS and CDR2 is SASEGT. The CDR3 region has the DNA TGTGCCAGCAGTGAATTCCCGAAGGGGCAGAGCTCCTATAATTCACCCCTCCACTTT. Amino acids: CASSEFPKGQSSYNSPLHF.

This clone has just one count. The chain links TRBV2 to TRBJ1-5; the D is unclear. CDR1 is SNHLY and CDR2 is FYNNEI in the germline V gene. V was pared by 3 bases and J by 7 bases, with 7 bases between. The CDR3 loop spans 12 amino acids. Here the CDR3 reads CASSDARQPQHF. The DNA of the CDR3 is TGTGCCAGCAGTGACGCCAGGCAGCCCCAGCATTTT.

V and J are TRBV7-9 and TRBJ1-4; D is possibly TRBD1 (6 bases). The CDR3 is 15 residues long. Germline loops: CDR1 SEHNR, CDR2 FQNEAQ (reference sequence). Trimming shortened V by 2 bases and J by 7 bases, and 14 bases separated the two germline ends. Here the CDR3 reads CASSLPGGVSEKLFF. Here the CDR3 DNA reads TGTGCCAGCAGCTTACCCGGGGGCGTAAGTGAAAAACTGTTTTTT. The whole variable domain, filled in from reference TRBV7-9 and TRBJ1-4, reads DTGVSQNPRHKITKRGQNVTFRCDPISEHNRLYWYRQTLGQGPEFLTYFQNEAQLEKSRLLSDRFSAERPKGSFSTLEIQRTEQGDSAMYLCASSLPGGVSEKLFFGSGTQLSVL.

The chain carries TRBV6-1 and TRBJ2-7; 8 bases match TRBD1. V lost 11 bases to trimming and J lost 7 bases; unmatched junction nucleotides: 16. CDR3 length equals 14 residues. Germline assignment: CDR1 MNHNS and CDR2 SASEGT. CDR3 region: CASTQAGGAGEQYF. Written as DNA, the CDR3 is TGTGCCTCCACGCAGGCAGGGGGCGCGGGGGAGCAGTACTTC.

The chain links TRBV5-1 to TRBJ1-4; 7 nucleotides agree with TRBD1. V dropped 3 bases and J dropped 2; count of bases not matched to a gene: 4. The CDR3 length is 15 residues. Germline V gives CDR1 SGHRS, CDR2 YFSETQ. The CDR3, as DNA: TGCGCCAGCAGCTCTGAGGGGGCCACTAATGAAAAACTGTTTTTT. Protein product: CASSSEGATNEKLFF.

Here the CDR3 reads CASSLIQGVGYTF. CDR3 DNA sequence: TGCGCCAGCAGCTTGATCCAGGGCGTTGGCTACACCTTC. This chain uses TRBV5-1 with TRBJ1-2, with a tentative D call TRBD1 (5 bases). There are 13 residues in the CDR3. Trimming took 1 base from V and 7 from J, leaving 11 bases between them. Germline values: CDR1 SGHRS, CDR2 YFSETQ.

J is TRBJ2-3 and V is TRBV11-2; a weak D match, TRBD2 (5 bases). Germline V gene lookup returns CDR1 SGHAT and CDR2 FQNNGV. The V end was cut by 5 bases, the J end by 4 bases, with 13 bases between. This CDR3 has 14 residues. This CDR3 is CASSRGSPPDTQYF. CDR3 bases: TGTGCCAGCAGCCGAGGGAGCCCACCAGATACGCAGTATTTT.

The rearrangement links TRBV27 to TRBJ1-6, with 7 bases that match TRBD1. The germline CDR1 and CDR2 sequences are MNHEY and SMNVEV (reference sequence). V shed 8 bases and J 3 bases; nucleotides not matched to a gene: 10. The CDR3 consists of 16 residues. The DNA of the CDR3 is TGTGCCAGCCAAACAGGGGTCTCTAACTATAATTCACCCCTCCACTTT. The encoded protein is CASQTGVSNYNSPLHF.

The chain joins TRBV9 to TRBJ1-3; D ambiguous. V lost 2 bases, J lost 0 bases, and 12 bases lay in between. This CDR3 spans 16 amino acids. CDR1 and CDR2 from the germline V gene are SGDLS and YYNGEE. CDR3 DNA: TGTGCCAGCAGCGTTCAAACTGGGAGCTCTGGAAACACCATATATTTT. Translation: CASSVQTGSSGNTIYF.

The chain is built from TRBV7-2 and TRBJ1-1, with D possibly matching TRBD1 (5 bases). Deletions cut 2 bases from V and 0 bases from J, with 10 bases between. This CDR3 region has 15 residues. CDR1 and CDR2 (germline): SGHTA, FQGNSA. CDR3 sequence reads: CASSLWSGMNTEAFF. The DNA for the CDR3 is TGTGCCAGCAGCTTATGGTCAGGGATGAACACTGAAGCTTTCTTT.

Here the CDR3 DNA reads TGTGCCAGCAGCTTAGCCGGGACAGGGGTAAGGGAGCAGTTCTTC. Its translation: CASSLAGTGVREQFF. The chain is built from TRBV7-2 and TRBJ2-1, with TRBD1 matching over 10 bases. V gave up 0 bases and J gave up 10 bases; unmatched junction bases: 6. This CDR3 is 15 amino acids long. The V gene's germline CDR1 is SGHTA and CDR2 FQGNSA. Filled out from reference TRBV7-2 and TRBJ2-1, the complete variable domain reads GAGVSQSPSNKVTEKGKDVELRCDPISGHTALYWYRQSLGQGLEFLIYFQGNSAPDKSGLPSDRFSAERTGGSVSTLTIQRTQQEDSAVYLCASSLAGTGVREQFFGPGTRLTVL.

CDR3 coding DNA: TGTGCCAGCAGCCCCGCAACTACCGGGACACCTGCTAGGGGCTACACCTTC. This gives the protein CASSPATTGTPARGYTF. The chain has TRBV7-2 and TRBJ1-2; possibly TRBD1 for D (6 bases). Per the germline V gene, CDR1 is SGHTA and CDR2 is FQGNSA. The CDR3 contains 17 residues. With 5 bases removed from V and 8 bases from J, the gap between germline ends came to 27 bases.